This TCR beta chain was recovered during a study of shared clonotypes between healthy human individuals. Study observations and caveats: Since donors were few, the genetic and exposure-history diversity represented was limited. Sampling covered nothing but blood. Tissue TCR repertoires likely differ from those found in blood.

This CDR3 contains 13 residues. Between the trimmed V and J ends, which lost 5 bases and 6 bases, there was a span of 14 bases. Germline CDR1 and CDR2: SGHAT and FQNNGV. Worth noting for this clone: The antigen is unknown.

At deep level, the assay was performed. An even split of each subset's genomic DNA across several immunoSEQ plates was performed. The protocol was immunoSEQ multiplex PCR, while the TCRdb copy is restricted to in-frame clones and leaves out a portion. The sample holds approximately 600,000 clones, approximately 95% seen once. Naive CD8 isolation took CD45RO-negative cells positively selected for CCR7 and excluded terminally differentiated effector memory CD45RA+ cells. This TCR derives from a woman in her 30s in good health. The sample taken for sequencing was naive CD8+ T cells sorted from blood. V and J are TRBV11-2 and TRBJ2-7; TRBD1 might be the D (5 bases). The CDR3 region is CASSPGTGGEQYF. The CDR3 region has the DNA TGTGCCAGCAGCCCAGGCACAGGTGGCGAGCAGTACTTC. Full variable domain (remainder filled in from reference TRBV11-2 and TRBJ2-7): EAGVAQSPRYKIIEKRQSVAFWCNPISGHATLYWYQQILGQGPKLLIQFQNNGVVDDSQLPKDRFSAERLKGVDSTLKIQPAKLEDSAVYLCASSPGTGGEQYFGPGTRLTVT.